This TCR beta chain was obtained from a study of shared clonotypes between healthy human individuals. This CDR3 is built from 15 residues. Germline V lookup: CDR1 SGHRS, CDR2 YFSETQ. Trimming stripped 2 bases from V and 3 bases from J, with 12 bases between. Generated by immunoSEQ multiplex PCR, the TCRdb table keeps only in-frame clones and is missing some. The data contain over a million clones, roughly 95% of them singletons. The receptor was isolated from a man in his thirties or forties in good health. The gene calls are TRBV5-1 and TRBJ2-1; D is unclear. Material for sequencing was naive CD4+ T cells sorted from blood. Subset denoted: CD45RA+ positively selected. The DNA of the CDR3 is TGCGCCAGCAGCTTATCAGGAACGAACTACAATGAGCAGTTCTTC. Its translation is CASSLSGTNYNEQFF.